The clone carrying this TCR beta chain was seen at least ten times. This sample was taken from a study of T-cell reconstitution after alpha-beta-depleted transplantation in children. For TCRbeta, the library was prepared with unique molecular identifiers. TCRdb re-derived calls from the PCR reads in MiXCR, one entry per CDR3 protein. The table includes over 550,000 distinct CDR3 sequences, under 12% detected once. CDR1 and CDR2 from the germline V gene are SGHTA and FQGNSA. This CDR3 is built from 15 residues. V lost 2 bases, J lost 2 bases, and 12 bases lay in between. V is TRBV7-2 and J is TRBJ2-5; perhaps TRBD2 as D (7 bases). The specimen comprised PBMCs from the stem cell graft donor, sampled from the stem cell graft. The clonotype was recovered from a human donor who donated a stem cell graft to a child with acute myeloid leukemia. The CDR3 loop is CASSLRGGGQETQYF. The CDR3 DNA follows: TGTGCCAGCAGCTTAAGGGGAGGGGGGCAAGAGACCCAGTACTTC.